Following are 8 T cell receptor beta chains from one sample sequenced in a study of spatial heterogeneity in lung cancer. MiXCR was run by TCRdb on the 5' RACE reads, yielding one entry per CDR3 protein. This table has 20,000 to 25,000 distinct CDR3 sequences, 9% to 10% appearing once. Time point: blood at routine non-recurrence follow-up after resection. The material sequenced was PBMCs, taken at follow-up. These receptors all stem from a male donor with early-stage non-small cell lung cancer.

This clonotype was seen many times. This chain joins TRBV2 and TRBJ1-3; the D is unclear. Germline V gene lookup returns CDR1 SNHLY and CDR2 FYNNEI. V was shortened by 6 bases and J by 0 bases, with 12 bases between the two germline ends. The CDR3 totals 15 residues. In nucleotides, the CDR3 is TGTGCCAGCAGAGATACACCTCGCTCTGGAAACACCATATATTTT. Its translation is CASRDTPRSGNTIYF.

This clonotype was recorded many times. The rearrangement joins TRBV11-3 to TRBJ2-1; 8 nucleotides match TRBD2. CDR3 length: 13 residues. From germline, CDR1 is SGHNT and CDR2 YENEEA. The V segment lost 5 bases and the J segment 6 bases; nucleotides outside the gene matches: 3. The CDR3: CASSGGGSNEQFF. CDR3 bases: TGTGCCAGCAGCGGCGGGGGGTCCAATGAGCAGTTCTTC.

The chain is built from TRBV20-1 and TRBJ2-7, with D perhaps TRBD2 (6 bases). The V and J ends lost 0 bases and 4 bases respectively, with 13 bases between them. CDR3 size: 14 residues. Germline values: CDR1 DFQATT, CDR2 SNEGSKA (reference sequence). CDR3 coding DNA: TGCAGTGCTAGAGAGGGGACTGTTAAATACGAGCAGTACTTC. This encodes CSAREGTVKYEQYF.

This clonotype came up many times. The chain uses TRBV2 and TRBJ2-7, with D unclear. V was cut by 1 base and J by 1 base, with 11 bases left in between. The V gene's germline CDR1 is SNHLY and CDR2 FYNNEI. The CDR3 runs 15 residues. The CDR3 reads CASSEVGTPSYEQYF. In nucleotides, the CDR3 is TGTGCCAGCAGTGAAGTGGGTACACCTTCCTACGAGCAGTACTTC.

The gene calls are TRBV4-1 and TRBJ1-2; 10 nucleotides match TRBD1. V dropped 1 base and J dropped 11; count of bases not matched to a gene: 4. CDR3 length: 13 amino acids. CDR1 and CDR2 from the germline V gene are MGHRA and YSYEKL. CDR3 sequence reads: CASSQVDRGRYTF. The CDR3, as DNA: TGCGCCAGCAGCCAAGTGGACAGGGGGAGATACACCTTC.

There are a few counts of this clonotype. The chain uses TRBV19 and TRBJ2-7; 7 bases match TRBD1. Germline CDR1 LNHDA, CDR2 SQIVND (reference sequence). V shed 4 bases, J shed 4 bases, and the junction held 4 bases outside the gene matches. The CDR3 sequence is 13 residues long. This CDR3 reads CASSTRTGYEQYF. CDR3 nucleotides: TGTGCCAGTAGTACCAGGACAGGTTACGAGCAGTACTTC.

This clonotype was picked up many times. The chain couples TRBV7-9 to TRBJ2-3; weak D call: TRBD1 (5 bases). V was cut by 1 base and J by 3 bases, with 14 bases left in between. Germline CDR1 and CDR2: SEHNR and FQNEAQ (reference sequence). The CDR3 sequence is 16 residues long. CDR3 DNA: TGTGCCAGCAGCTTAGGGTTAAGGGGTTCGACAGATACGCAGTATTTT. This translates into CASSLGLRGSTDTQYF. Using reference TRBV7-9 and TRBJ2-3 for the parts outside the CDR3, the full variable domain is DTGVSQNPRHKITKRGQNVTFRCDPISEHNRLYWYRQTLGQGPEFLTYFQNEAQLEKSRLLSDRFSAERPKGSFSTLEIQRTEQGDSAMYLCASSLGLRGSTDTQYFGPGTRLTVL.

The rearrangement links TRBV11-2 to TRBJ2-3; D remains ambiguous. Between the trimmed V and J ends, which lost 4 bases and 6 bases, there was a span of 14 bases. CDR1 and CDR2 (germline): SGHAT, FQNNGV. There are 14 residues in the CDR3. CDR3 in DNA: TGTGCCAGCAGCTCCCCGACTCTACAGGATACGCAGTATTTT. Translated: CASSSPTLQDTQYF.